This is a list of T cell receptor beta chains from one sample in a study of blood T cell repertoires in COVID-19. Generated by immunoSEQ multiplex PCR, the TCRdb table keeps only in-frame clones and is missing some. Among about 320,000 clones listed, approximately 85% were seen once. Source material: peripheral blood. The receptors stem from a human donor in a cohort sampled during active COVID-19. Each CDR3 is given with its conserved first and last residue. A D gene is named only where the DNA matches it firmly. For some rows the clone size is stated as once, few or many, or as a class when expanded; others skip it.

CDR3: CATSRGGDTDTQYF
DNA: TGTGCCACCAGCAGAGGCGGGGACACAGATACGCAGTATTTT
size: .
J: TRBJ2-3
D: .
V: TRBV15

CDR3: CASRSAGTASNQPQHF
DNA: TGTGCCAGTAGATCCGCCGGGACAGCGAGCAATCAGCCCCAGCATTTT
size: .
J: TRBJ1-5
D: TRBD1
V: TRBV19

CDR3: CATSRVGPNTEAFF
DNA: TGTGCCACCAGCAGAGTGGGGCCTAACACTGAAGCTTTCTTT
size: .
J: TRBJ1-1
D: .
V: TRBV15

CDR3: CASSLPYSYTQYF
DNA: TGTGCCAGCAGCTTACCTTACAGTTATACGCAGTATTTT
size: .
J: TRBJ2-3
D: .
V: TRBV7-3

CDR3: CASSQGRGSYEQYF
DNA: TGTGCCAGCAGCCAAGGTAGGGGATCATACGAGCAGTACTTC
size: .
J: TRBJ2-7
D: .
V: TRBV3-1/TRBV3-2

CDR3: CASSYSGPNQPQHF
DNA: TGTGCCAGCAGTTACTCGGGCCCGAATCAGCCCCAGCATTTT
size: .
J: TRBJ1-5
D: .
V: TRBV6-5

CDR3: CSASSGISNYGYTF
DNA: TGCAGTGCTAGTTCCGGGATTTCTAACTATGGCTACACCTTC
size: .
J: TRBJ1-2
D: .
V: TRBV20-1

CDR3: CASSFEEFGGYTF
DNA: TGTGCCAGCAGTTTTGAGGAGTTCGGGGGCTACACCTTC
size: .
J: TRBJ1-2
D: .
V: TRBV12-3/TRBV12-4

CDR3: CSASRVAGDYEQYF
DNA: TGCAGTGCTAGTAGGGTAGCGGGGGACTACGAGCAGTACTTC
size: .
J: TRBJ2-7
D: TRBD2
V: TRBV20-1

CDR3: CASSEFSTGGAGELFF
DNA: TGTGCCAGCAGTGAATTTAGTACAGGGGGTGCCGGGGAGCTGTTTTTT
size: .
J: TRBJ2-2
D: TRBD1
V: TRBV6-1

CDR3: CASSQGRTTNQPQHF
DNA: TGTGCCAGCAGCCAGGGCCGGACTACTAATCAGCCCCAGCATTTT
size: many
J: TRBJ1-5
D: .
V: TRBV3-1/TRBV3-2

CDR3: CASSQARGVFDNEQFF
DNA: TGTGCCAGCAGCCAAGCGCGGGGGGTCTTTGACAATGAGCAGTTCTTC
size: .
J: TRBJ2-1
D: TRBD2
V: TRBV14

CDR3: CASSLALAGADTQYF
DNA: TGTGCCAGCAGCTTGGCCCTAGCGGGGGCAGATACGCAGTATTTT
size: .
J: TRBJ2-3
D: TRBD2
V: TRBV5-4

CDR3: CATSKDRVTYEQYF
DNA: TGTGCCACCAGCAAAGACAGGGTTACCTACGAGCAGTACTTC
size: .
J: TRBJ2-7
D: TRBD1
V: TRBV15